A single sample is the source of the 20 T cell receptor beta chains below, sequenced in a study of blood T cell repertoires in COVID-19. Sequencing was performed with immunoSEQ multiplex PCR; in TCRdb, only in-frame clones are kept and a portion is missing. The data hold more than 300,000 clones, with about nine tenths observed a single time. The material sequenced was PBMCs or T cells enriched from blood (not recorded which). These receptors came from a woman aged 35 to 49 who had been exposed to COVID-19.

The CDR3 DNA follows: TGTGCCAGCAGTTACCAGGGACAGCCCGAGCAGTACTTC. Amino acid sequence: CASSYQGQPEQYF. This chain joins TRBV6-2 or TRBV6-3 and TRBJ2-7, with 7 bases that match TRBD1. V lost 2 bases, J lost 6 bases, and 4 bases stayed unmatched. The CDR3 is made up of 13 amino acids. In germline, CDR1 is MNHEY, CDR2 SVGEGT.

Written as DNA, the CDR3 is TGCGCCAGCAGCATCCTCCCCGACAGCTATGGCTACACCTTC. Translated: CASSILPDSYGYTF. The chain employs TRBV5-1 and TRBJ1-2; a possible D gene is TRBD1 (5 bases). The V gene's germline CDR1 is SGHRS and CDR2 YFSETQ. The CDR3 has 14 residues. V was pared by 4 bases and J by 4 bases, with 14 bases between.

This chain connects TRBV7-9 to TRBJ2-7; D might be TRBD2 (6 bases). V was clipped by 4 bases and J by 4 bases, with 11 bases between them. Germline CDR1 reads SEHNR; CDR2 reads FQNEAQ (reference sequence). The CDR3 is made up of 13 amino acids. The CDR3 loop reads CASSSSTSYEQYF. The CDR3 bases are TGTGCCAGCAGCTCCTCGACTAGTTACGAGCAGTACTTC.

The CDR3 nucleotides read TGTGCCAGCTCACCACGCTTAGCGGGGAGGTTCATAGGGGAGCAGTTCTTC. This translates into CASSPRLAGRFIGEQFF. The chain has TRBV18 and TRBJ2-1; 8 bases align to TRBD2. V was clipped by 1 base and J by 10 bases; unmatched bases: 15. Germline CDR1 is KGHSH and CDR2 is LQKENI. The CDR3 is made up of 17 amino acids.

The CDR3 protein is CASTRGRDYNEQFF. The CDR3, as DNA: TGTGCCAGCACCCGAGGGAGGGATTACAATGAGCAGTTCTTC. This chain connects TRBV27 to TRBJ2-1; 7 bases are shared with TRBD2. The trim removed 7 bases at V and 4 bases at J, leaving 7 bases unmatched. Germline V gene sequence: CDR1 MNHEY, CDR2 SMNVEV (reference sequence). The CDR3 has 14 amino acids.

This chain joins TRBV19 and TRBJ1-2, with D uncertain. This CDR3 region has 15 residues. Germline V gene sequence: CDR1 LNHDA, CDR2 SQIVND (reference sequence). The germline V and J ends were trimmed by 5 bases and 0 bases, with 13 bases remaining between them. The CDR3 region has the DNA TGTGCCAGTAGTCGACCTCGGGGAACTAACTATGGCTACACCTTC. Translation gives CASSRPRGTNYGYTF.

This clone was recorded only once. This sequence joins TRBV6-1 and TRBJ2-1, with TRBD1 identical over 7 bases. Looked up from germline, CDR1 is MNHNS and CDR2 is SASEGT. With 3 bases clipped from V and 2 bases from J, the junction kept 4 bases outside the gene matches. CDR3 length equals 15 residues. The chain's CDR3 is CASSDIQGPYNEQFF. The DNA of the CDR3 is TGTGCCAGCAGTGATATACAGGGGCCCTACAATGAGCAGTTCTTC.

The CDR3 loop reads CAISEPDRAGNQPQHF. CDR3 sequence (DNA): TGTGCCATCAGTGAGCCGGACAGGGCTGGCAATCAGCCCCAGCATTTT. This chain links TRBV10-3 with TRBJ1-5; 8 nucleotides agree with TRBD1. In germline, CDR1 is ENHRY, CDR2 SYGVKD. The junction had 5 bases not matched to a gene; V was cut back by 2 bases and J by 2 bases. The CDR3 covers 16 residues.

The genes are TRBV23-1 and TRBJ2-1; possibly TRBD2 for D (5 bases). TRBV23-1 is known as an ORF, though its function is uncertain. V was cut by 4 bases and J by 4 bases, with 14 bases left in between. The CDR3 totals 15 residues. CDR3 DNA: TGCGCCAGCAGTCGGACGGGATTGGGTTACAATGAGCAGTTCTTC. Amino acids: CASSRTGLGYNEQFF.

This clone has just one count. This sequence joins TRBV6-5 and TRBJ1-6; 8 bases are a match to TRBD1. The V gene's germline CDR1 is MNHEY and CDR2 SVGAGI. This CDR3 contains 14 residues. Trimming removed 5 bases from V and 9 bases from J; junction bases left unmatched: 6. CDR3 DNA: TGTGCCAGCAGTCCAGGACAGGGTCCTTCACCCCTCCACTTT. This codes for CASSPGQGPSPLHF.

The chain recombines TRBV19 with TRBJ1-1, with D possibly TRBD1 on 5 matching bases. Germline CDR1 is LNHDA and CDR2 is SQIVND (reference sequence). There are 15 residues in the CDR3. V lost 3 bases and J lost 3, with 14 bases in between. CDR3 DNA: TGTGCCAGTAGTATGACCACAAGGGGTGACACTGAAGCTTTCTTT. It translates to CASSMTTRGDTEAFF.

The DNA for the CDR3 is TGTGCCAGCAGCCGGACTAGCGGGGGGGTTCCAGATACGCAGTATTTT. Translating it yields CASSRTSGGVPDTQYF. This chain links TRBV5-4 with TRBJ2-3; 15 bases line up with TRBD2. Germline V gene lookup returns CDR1 SGHNT and CDR2 YYREEE (reference sequence). V was pared by 4 bases and J by 4 bases, with 4 bases of the junction left unmatched. This CDR3 has 16 amino acids.

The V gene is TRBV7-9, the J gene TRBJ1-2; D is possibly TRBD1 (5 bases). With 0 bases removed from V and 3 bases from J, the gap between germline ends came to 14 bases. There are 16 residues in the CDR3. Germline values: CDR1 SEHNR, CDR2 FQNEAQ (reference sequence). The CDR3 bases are TGTGCCAGCAGCTTAGCCCAGGGTAATTTATACTATGGCTACACCTTC. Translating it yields CASSLAQGNLYYGYTF.

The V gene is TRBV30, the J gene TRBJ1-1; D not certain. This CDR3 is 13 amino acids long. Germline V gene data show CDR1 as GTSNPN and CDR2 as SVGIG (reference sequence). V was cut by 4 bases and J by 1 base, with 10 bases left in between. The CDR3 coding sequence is TGTGCCTGGACGTCCCCCCGGAACACTGAAGCTTTCTTT. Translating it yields CAWTSPRNTEAFF.

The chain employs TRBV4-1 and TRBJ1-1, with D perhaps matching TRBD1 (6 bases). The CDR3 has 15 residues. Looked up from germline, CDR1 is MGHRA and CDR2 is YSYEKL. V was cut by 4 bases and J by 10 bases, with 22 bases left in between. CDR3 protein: CASSPNDRISRGAFF. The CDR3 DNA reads TGCGCCAGCAGCCCCAACGACAGGATCTCCCGAGGAGCTTTCTTT.

This CDR3 is CASSRGGNYGYTF. In nucleotides, the CDR3 is TGTGCCAGCAGCCGTGGGGGGAACTATGGCTACACCTTC. The rearrangement uses TRBV7-2 and TRBJ1-2, with a weak D call TRBD1 (5 bases). Germline CDR1 and CDR2: SGHTA and FQGNSA. The CDR3 is 13 residues long. V lost 5 bases and J lost 2, with 9 bases in between. Based on the CDR3 plus reference TRBV7-2 and TRBJ1-2, the full variable domain is GAGVSQSPSNKVTEKGKDVELRCDPISGHTALYWYRQSLGQGLEFLIYFQGNSAPDKSGLPSDRFSAERTGGSVSTLTIQRTQQEDSAVYLCASSRGGNYGYTFGSGTRLTVV.

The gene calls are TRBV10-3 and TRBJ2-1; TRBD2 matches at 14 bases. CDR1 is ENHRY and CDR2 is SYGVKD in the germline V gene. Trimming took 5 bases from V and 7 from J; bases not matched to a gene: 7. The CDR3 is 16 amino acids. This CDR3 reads CAISTATSGGVNEQFF. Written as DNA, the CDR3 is TGTGCCATCAGTACCGCGACTAGCGGGGGGGTAAATGAGCAGTTCTTC.

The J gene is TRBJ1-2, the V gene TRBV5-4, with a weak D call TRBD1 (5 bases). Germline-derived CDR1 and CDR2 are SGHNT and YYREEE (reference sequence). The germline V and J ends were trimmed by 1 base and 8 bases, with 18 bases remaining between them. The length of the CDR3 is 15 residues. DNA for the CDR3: TGTGCCAGCAGCTTGAAGGGAGGAGGGGCCGGGGGCTACACCTTC. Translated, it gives CASSLKGGGAGGYTF.

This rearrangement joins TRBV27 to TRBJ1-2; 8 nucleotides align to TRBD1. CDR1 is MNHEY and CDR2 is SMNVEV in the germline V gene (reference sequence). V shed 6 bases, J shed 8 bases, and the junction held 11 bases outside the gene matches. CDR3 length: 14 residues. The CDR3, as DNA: TGTGCCAGCAGGCGCCTGACAGGGGTTGTCGGCTACACCTTC. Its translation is CASRRLTGVVGYTF.

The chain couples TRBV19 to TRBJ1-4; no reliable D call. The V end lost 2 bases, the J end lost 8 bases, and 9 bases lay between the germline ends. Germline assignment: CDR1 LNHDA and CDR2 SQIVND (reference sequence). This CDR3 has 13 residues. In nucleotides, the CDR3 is TGTGCCAGTAGTATAAGTCACCAGGAAAAACTGTTTTTT. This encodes CASSISHQEKLFF.